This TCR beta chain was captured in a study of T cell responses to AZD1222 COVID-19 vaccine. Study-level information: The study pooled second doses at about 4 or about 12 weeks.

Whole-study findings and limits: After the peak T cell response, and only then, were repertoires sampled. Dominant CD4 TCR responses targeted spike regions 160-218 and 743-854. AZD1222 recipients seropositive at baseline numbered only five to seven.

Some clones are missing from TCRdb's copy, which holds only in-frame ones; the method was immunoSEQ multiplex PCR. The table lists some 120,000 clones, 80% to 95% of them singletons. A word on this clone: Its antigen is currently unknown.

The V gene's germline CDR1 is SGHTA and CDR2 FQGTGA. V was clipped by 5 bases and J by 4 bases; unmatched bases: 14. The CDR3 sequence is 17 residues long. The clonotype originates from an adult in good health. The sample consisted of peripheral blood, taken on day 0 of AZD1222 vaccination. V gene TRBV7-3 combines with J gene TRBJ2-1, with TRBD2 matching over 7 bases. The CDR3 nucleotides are TGTGCCAGCAGCCTACTAGCCTATAGGGAGGGGTACAATGAGCAGTTCTTC. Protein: CASSLLAYREGYNEQFF. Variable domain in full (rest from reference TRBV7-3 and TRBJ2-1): GAGVSQTPSNKVTEKGKYVELRCDPISGHTALYWYRQSLGQGPEFLIYFQGTGAADDSGLPNDRFFAVRPEGSVSTLKIQRTERGDSAVYLCASSLLAYREGYNEQFFGPGTRLTVL.